This TCR beta chain originates from a study of T cell changes during pregnancy in multiple sclerosis. Only in-frame clones appear in the TCRdb table, and some are missing; sequencing was by immunoSEQ multiplex PCR. The sample has tens of thousands of clones; 75% to 95% are singletons. Germline values: CDR1 SGHNT, CDR2 YENEEA. CDR3 length equals 15 residues. V lost 5 bases, J lost 5 bases, and 11 bases stayed unmatched. The V gene is TRBV11-3, the J gene TRBJ2-5; 7 bases map to TRBD1. The sample was peripheral blood, taken in the second trimester of pregnancy. This TCR was recovered from a female donor with multiple sclerosis, enrolled in a pregnancy study. The CDR3 coding sequence is TGTGCCAGCAGCATTGGACCGATCAGGGGGGAGACCCAGTACTTC. Amino acid sequence: CASSIGPIRGETQYF.